Following are 26 T cell receptor beta chains from one sample sequenced in a study of CD8 T cells in Susac syndrome. Random hexamers served to reverse transcribe roughly 0.45 to 1 ug RNA. TCRdb called the immunoSEQ multiplex PCR reads again in MiXCR, with one record for every CDR3 protein. The sample records under 200,000 distinct CDR3 sequences, about 95% being singletons. Sequenced sample: CD4+ T cells from PBMCs. Receptors originate from a human donor in good health.

This chain connects TRBV21-1 to TRBJ2-7; the table's TRBD2 call for D was not verified on the DNA. TRBV21-1 is termed a pseudogene. This CDR3 has 15 amino acids. DNA of the CDR3: TGTGCCAGCAGCAACGGACTCAAGTGGGACTACGAGCAGTACGTC. It is translated as CASSNGLKWDYEQYV.

V usage is TRBV30 and J usage is TRBJ2-1; D ambiguous. Trimming took 5 bases from V and 0 from J, leaving 11 bases between them. Germline CDR1 GTSNPN, CDR2 SVGIG (reference sequence). CDR3 length: 14 residues. The CDR3 loop is CAWELGSSYNEQFF. As DNA, the CDR3 is TGTGCCTGGGAACTGGGAAGCTCCTACAATGAGCAGTTCTTC.

V and J are TRBV7-9 and TRBJ1-5; no clear D gene. The CDR3 spans 14 residues. Trimming shortened V by 3 bases and J by 3 bases, and 9 bases separated the two germline ends. Germline assignment: CDR1 SEHNR and CDR2 FQNEAQ (reference sequence). The DNA for the CDR3 is TGTGCCAGCAGCTTTAGCACTTACAATCAGCCCCAGCATTTT. Its protein is CASSFSTYNQPQHF.

This chain links TRBV14 with TRBJ2-1; D unclear. The V gene lost 3 bases and the J gene lost 5 bases, with 5 bases spanning the gap. This CDR3 comprises 12 residues. Germline V lookup: CDR1 SGHDN, CDR2 FVKESK. DNA for the CDR3: TGTGCCAGCAGCCATTCAAACAATGAGCAGTTCTTC. Translation gives CASSHSNNEQFF.

The V and J genes are TRBV5-1 and TRBJ1-5; D ambiguous. The V gene's germline CDR1 is SGHRS and CDR2 YFSETQ. The CDR3 consists of 13 residues. V shed 0 bases and J shed 5 bases, with 6 bases lying between them. CDR3 DNA sequence: TGCGCCAGCAGCTTGGCGCAGGATCAGCCCCAGCATTTT. This codes for CASSLAQDQPQHF. The full variable domain, completed using reference TRBV5-1 and TRBJ1-5, is KAGVTQTPRYLIKTRGQQVTLSCSPISGHRSVSWYQQTPGQGLQFLFEYFSETQRNKGNFPGRFSGRQFSNSRSEMNVSTLELGDSALYLCASSLAQDQPQHFGDGTRLSIL.

The gene calls are TRBV28 and TRBJ1-1; D unresolved. Trimming took 6 bases from V and 8 from J, leaving 13 bases between them. The germline gives CDR1 MDHEN, CDR2 SYDVKM. The CDR3 contains 12 residues. In nucleotides, the CDR3 is TGTGCCAGCAGGAAACGCCAGTTAGAAGCTTTCTTT. Protein: CASRKRQLEAFF.

The chain combines TRBV27 with TRBJ2-1, with 10 bases fitting TRBD2. This CDR3 is built from 16 residues. J lost 4 bases, V lost 2 bases, and 5 bases had no gene match. CDR1 MNHEY and CDR2 SMNVEV come from the germline V gene (reference sequence). The CDR3 loop reads CASSLTRLAGYNEQFF. Here the CDR3 DNA reads TGTGCCAGCAGTTTAACCAGACTAGCGGGTTACAATGAGCAGTTCTTC.

This chain uses TRBV7-8 with TRBJ2-4, with a tentative D call TRBD1 (6 bases). Trimming left V 5 bases short and J 4 bases short, with 12 bases between. The CDR3 has 14 amino acids. The V gene's germline CDR1 is SGHVS and CDR2 FQNEAQ. The CDR3 sequence: CASSPATGKNIQYF. In DNA form, the CDR3 reads TGTGCCAGCAGCCCCGCGACAGGAAAAAACATTCAGTACTTC.

The chain recombines TRBV28 with TRBJ2-7; 8 nucleotides line up with TRBD1. Germline V gene data show CDR1 as MDHEN and CDR2 as SYDVKM. The V segment lost 5 bases and the J segment 3 bases; nucleotides outside the gene matches: 6. This CDR3 has 14 residues. CDR3 bases: TGTGCCAGCAGTCTATCAGGGACAGGCTACGAGCAGTACGTC. Residues: CASSLSGTGYEQYV.

The chain uses TRBV29-1 and TRBJ1-1; D remains ambiguous. The CDR3 has 11 amino acids. V lost 2 bases, J lost 4 bases, and 5 bases lay in between. Germline lookup yields CDR1 SQVTM and CDR2 ANQGSEA. The CDR3 coding sequence is TGCAGCGTTGAAAGCGGCACTGAAGCTTTCTTT. This translates into CSVESGTEAFF.

V and J are TRBV30 and TRBJ2-6; the D is unclear. CDR1 GTSNPN and CDR2 SVGIG come from the germline V gene (reference sequence). Trimming left V 3 bases short and J 3 bases short, with 12 bases between. The CDR3 sequence is 15 residues long. The CDR3 loop reads CAWRQGRSGANVLTF. The CDR3 DNA is TGTGCCTGGAGACAAGGGCGGAGTGGGGCCAACGTCCTGACTTTC. The full variable domain, with the rest looked up from reference TRBV30 and TRBJ2-6, is SQTIHQWPATLVQPVGSPLSLECTVEGTSNPNLYWYRQAAGRGLQLLFYSVGIGQISSEVPQNLSASRPQDRQFILSSKKLLLSDSGFYLCAWRQGRSGANVLTFGAGSRLTVL.

The chain employs TRBV12-5 and TRBJ1-1; 9 nucleotides align to TRBD1. From germline, CDR1 is LGHNT and CDR2 FRNRAP. With V trimmed by 4 bases and J by 9 bases, 9 bases remained unmatched. This CDR3 is 14 amino acids long. CDR3 in amino acids: CASGWGQGEPKAFF. The CDR3 DNA sequence: TGTGCTAGTGGTTGGGGACAGGGCGAACCCAAAGCTTTCTTT.

The chain links TRBV20-1 to TRBJ2-7, with 7 nucleotides matching TRBD1. CDR1 and CDR2 (germline): DFQATT, SNEGSKA (reference sequence). V lost 6 bases and J lost 2; bases outside the gene matches: 7. This CDR3 comprises 13 residues. In nucleotides, the CDR3 is TGCAGTGCCAGGGGGACAGATCCCTACGAGCAGTACGTC. Residues: CSARGTDPYEQYV.

The count of this clonotype is one. The chain carries TRBV5-1 and TRBJ2-1; the match to TRBD1 covers 7 bases. V lost 7 bases and J lost 1; bases outside the gene matches: 8. The CDR3 extends over 15 amino acids. Germline V gene sequence: CDR1 SGHRS, CDR2 YFSETQ. The DNA for the CDR3 is TGCGCCAGCGGGGCGACAGGGAGTTCCTACAATGAGCAGTTCTTC. The encoded protein is CASGATGSSYNEQFF.

The chain recombines TRBV14 with TRBJ2-5; 12 bases are shared with TRBD1. With 4 bases clipped from V and 0 bases from J, the junction kept 3 bases outside the gene matches. This CDR3 region has 16 residues. CDR1 and CDR2 (germline): SGHDN, FVKESK. The CDR3 nucleotides are TGTGCCAGCAGCCGGGGGACAGGGGGCTACCAAGAGACCCAGTACTTC. Amino acid sequence: CASSRGTGGYQETQYF.

The CDR3 sequence is CASSHRYEQYF. CDR3 in DNA: TGTGCCAGCAGCCACAGATACGAGCAGTACTTC. V usage is TRBV6-5 and J usage is TRBJ2-7; no definite D call. This CDR3 contains 11 residues. CDR1 MNHEY and CDR2 SVGAGI come from the germline V gene. Trimming pared 6 bases from V and 4 bases from J, leaving 7 bases between.

The rearrangement links TRBV2 to TRBJ2-3, with 10 bases aligning to TRBD2. This CDR3 spans 15 amino acids. Per the germline V gene, CDR1 is SNHLY and CDR2 is FYNNEI. The V gene end was trimmed by 0 bases and the J gene end by 7 bases; junction bases not matched to a gene: 4. CDR3: CASSEAQREGNTQYF. CDR3 nucleotides: TGTGCCAGCAGTGAAGCCCAGCGGGAGGGGAATACGCAGTATTTT.

The rearrangement links TRBV12-3 or TRBV12-4 to TRBJ2-1; perhaps D is TRBD1 or TRBD2 (6 bases each). V lost 6 bases, J lost 10 bases, and 16 bases lay in between. The CDR3 is 13 residues long. This CDR3 is CASRPVGGGEQFF. CDR3 in DNA: TGTGCCAGCAGACCCGTAGGGGGAGGCGAGCAGTTCTTC.

The chain couples TRBV5-4 to TRBJ2-3; D is ambiguous. V was shortened by 2 bases and J by 6 bases, with 4 bases between the two germline ends. Germline V CDR1 and CDR2: SGHNT, YYREEE (reference sequence). This CDR3 is 11 amino acids long. The CDR3 DNA reads as TGTGCCAGCAGCTTAGATGATACGCAGTATTTT. This gives the protein CASSLDDTQYF.

The V call is TRBV9, the J call TRBJ2-7, with TRBD1 matching over 8 bases. V lost 0 bases and J lost 2; bases outside the gene matches: 1. Germline CDR1 SGDLS, CDR2 YYNGEE. The CDR3 runs to 14 residues. CDR3 DNA: TGTGCCAGCAGCGTAGAACAGGGGGCCTACGAGCAGTACTTC. Its translation: CASSVEQGAYEQYF.

This chain uses TRBV29-1 with TRBJ1-3, with D hard to call. The V end lost 6 bases, the J end lost 0 bases, and 9 bases lay between the germline ends. This CDR3 has 13 residues. The germline CDR1 and CDR2 sequences are SQVTM and ANQGSEA. The DNA of the CDR3 is TGCAGCGTGGGAGGGAGCTCTGGAAACACCATATATTTT. This codes for CSVGGSSGNTIYF. The full variable domain, completed using reference TRBV29-1 and TRBJ1-3, is SAVISQKPSRDICQRGTSLTIQCQVDSQVTMMFWYRQQPGQSLTLIATANQGSEATYESGFVIDKFPISRPNLTFSTLTVSNMSPEDSSIYLCSVGGSSGNTIYFGEGSWLTVV.

The CDR3 loop reads CASSLVTRTSGSSYNEQFF. CDR3 bases: TGTGCCAGCAGCTTAGTGACCAGGACTAGCGGGAGCTCCTACAATGAGCAGTTCTTC. The rearrangement joins TRBV7-8 to TRBJ2-1, with 13 positions matching TRBD2. With V trimmed by 1 base and J by 0 bases, 6 bases remained unmatched. Looked up from germline, CDR1 is SGHVS and CDR2 is FQNEAQ. CDR3 length: 19 residues.

The CDR3 loop reads CASSLARLAGDTQYF. Written as DNA, the CDR3 is TGCGCCAGCAGCTTGGCAAGACTAGCGGGAGATACGCAGTATTTT. V usage is TRBV5-1 and J usage is TRBJ2-3; 10 bases agree with TRBD2. The CDR3 sequence is 15 residues long. Trimming removed 0 bases from V and 5 bases from J; junction bases left unmatched: 3. CDR1 is SGHRS, CDR2 YFSETQ, per germline.

The gene calls are TRBV6-5 and TRBJ2-1; 7 bases agree with TRBD2. The CDR3 loop spans 15 amino acids. V trimming: 7 bases; J trimming: 4 bases; junction bases outside the gene matches: 10. In germline, CDR1 is MNHEY, CDR2 SVGAGI. The CDR3 here is CASTAGTTKYNEQFF. In DNA form, the CDR3 reads TGTGCCAGCACAGCCGGGACTACGAAATACAATGAGCAGTTCTTC.

The V and J genes are TRBV18 and TRBJ2-7; D remains ambiguous. V was shortened by 3 bases and J by 0 bases, with 15 bases between the two germline ends. The CDR3 sequence is 16 residues long. The germline CDR1 and CDR2 sequences are KGHSH and LQKENI. The CDR3 region has the DNA TGTGCCAGCTCACCCAGTGGAGCGTTTCGCTCCTACGAGCAGTACTTC. Its protein is CASSPSGAFRSYEQYF.

This sequence joins TRBV29-1 and TRBJ1-2; D unresolved. Trimming shortened V by 1 base and J by 8 bases, and 17 bases separated the two germline ends. This CDR3 has 14 residues. Germline values: CDR1 SQVTM, CDR2 ANQGSEA. The CDR3 reads CSVEGRTDLEGYTF. The CDR3 DNA sequence: TGCAGCGTTGAAGGGCGGACGGACTTGGAGGGCTACACCTTC.